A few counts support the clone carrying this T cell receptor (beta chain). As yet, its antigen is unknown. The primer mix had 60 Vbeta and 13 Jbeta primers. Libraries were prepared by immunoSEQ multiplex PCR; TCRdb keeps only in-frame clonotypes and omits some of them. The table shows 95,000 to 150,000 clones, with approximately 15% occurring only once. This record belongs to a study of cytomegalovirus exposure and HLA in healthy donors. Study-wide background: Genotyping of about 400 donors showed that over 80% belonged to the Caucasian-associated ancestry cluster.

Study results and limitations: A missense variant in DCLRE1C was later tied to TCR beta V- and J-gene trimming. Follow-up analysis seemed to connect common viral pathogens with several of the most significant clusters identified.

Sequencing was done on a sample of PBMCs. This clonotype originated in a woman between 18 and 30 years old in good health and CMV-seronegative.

The DNA for the CDR3 is TGTGCCAGCAGCGAGCGGCAGAACACCGGGGAGCTGTTTTTT. Protein product: CASSERQNTGELFF. The V and J genes are TRBV9 and TRBJ2-2, with D maybe TRBD2 (5 bases). The CDR3 totals 14 residues. CDR1 is SGDLS, CDR2 YYNGEE, per germline. Trimming pared 3 bases from V and 1 base from J, leaving 7 bases between.